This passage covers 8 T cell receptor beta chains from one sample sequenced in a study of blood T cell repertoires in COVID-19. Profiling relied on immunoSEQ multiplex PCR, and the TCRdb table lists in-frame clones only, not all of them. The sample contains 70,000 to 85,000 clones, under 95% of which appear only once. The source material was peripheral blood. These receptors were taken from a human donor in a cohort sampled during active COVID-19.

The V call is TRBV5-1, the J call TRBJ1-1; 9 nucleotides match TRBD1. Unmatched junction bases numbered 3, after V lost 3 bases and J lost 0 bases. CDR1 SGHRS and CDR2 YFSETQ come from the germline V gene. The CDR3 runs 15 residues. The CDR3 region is CASSSGQGMNTEAFF. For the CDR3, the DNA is TGCGCCAGCAGCTCGGGACAGGGTATGAACACTGAAGCTTTCTTT. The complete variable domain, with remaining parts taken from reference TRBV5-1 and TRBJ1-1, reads KAGVTQTPRYLIKTRGQQVTLSCSPISGHRSVSWYQQTPGQGLQFLFEYFSETQRNKGNFPGRFSGRQFSNSRSEMNVSTLELGDSALYLCASSSGQGMNTEAFFGQGTRLTVV.

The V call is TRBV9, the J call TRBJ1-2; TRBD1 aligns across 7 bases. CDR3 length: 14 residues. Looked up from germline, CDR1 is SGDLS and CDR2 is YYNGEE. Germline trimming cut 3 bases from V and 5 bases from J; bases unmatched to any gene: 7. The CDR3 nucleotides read TGTGCCAGCAGCGCCGGGACAGCTTTTTATGGCTACACCTTC. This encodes CASSAGTAFYGYTF.

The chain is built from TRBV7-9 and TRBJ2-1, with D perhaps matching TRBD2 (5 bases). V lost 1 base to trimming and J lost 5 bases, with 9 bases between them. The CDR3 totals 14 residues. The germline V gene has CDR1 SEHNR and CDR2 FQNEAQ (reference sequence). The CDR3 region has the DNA TGTGCCAGCAGCTTAGTTTGGCGGGACAATGAGCAGTTCTTC. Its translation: CASSLVWRDNEQFF. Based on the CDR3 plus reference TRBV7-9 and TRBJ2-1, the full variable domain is DTGVSQNPRHKITKRGQNVTFRCDPISEHNRLYWYRQTLGQGPEFLTYFQNEAQLEKSRLLSDRFSAERPKGSFSTLEIQRTEQGDSAMYLCASSLVWRDNEQFFGPGTRLTVL.

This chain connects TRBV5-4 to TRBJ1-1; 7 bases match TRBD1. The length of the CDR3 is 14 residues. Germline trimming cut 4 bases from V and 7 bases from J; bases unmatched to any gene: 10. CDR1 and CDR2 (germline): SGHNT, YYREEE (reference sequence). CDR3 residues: CASSPDREISEAFF. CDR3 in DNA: TGTGCCAGCAGCCCTGACAGGGAAATTAGTGAAGCTTTCTTT.

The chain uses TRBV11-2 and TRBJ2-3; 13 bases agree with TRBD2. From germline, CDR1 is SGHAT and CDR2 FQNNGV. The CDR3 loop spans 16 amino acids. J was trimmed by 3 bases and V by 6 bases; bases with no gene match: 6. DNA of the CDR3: TGTGCCAGCAGGGGACTAGCGGGACGCAAAACAGATACGCAGTATTTT. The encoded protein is CASRGLAGRKTDTQYF. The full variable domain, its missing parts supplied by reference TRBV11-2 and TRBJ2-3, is EAGVAQSPRYKIIEKRQSVAFWCNPISGHATLYWYQQILGQGPKLLIQFQNNGVVDDSQLPKDRFSAERLKGVDSTLKIQPAKLEDSAVYLCASRGLAGRKTDTQYFGPGTRLTVL.

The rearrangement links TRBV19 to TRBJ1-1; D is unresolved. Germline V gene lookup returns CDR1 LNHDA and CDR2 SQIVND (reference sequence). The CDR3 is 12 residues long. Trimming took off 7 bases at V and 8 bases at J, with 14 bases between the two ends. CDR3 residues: CASTLSAGEAFF. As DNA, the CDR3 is TGTGCCAGTACCTTATCGGCGGGGGAAGCTTTCTTT.

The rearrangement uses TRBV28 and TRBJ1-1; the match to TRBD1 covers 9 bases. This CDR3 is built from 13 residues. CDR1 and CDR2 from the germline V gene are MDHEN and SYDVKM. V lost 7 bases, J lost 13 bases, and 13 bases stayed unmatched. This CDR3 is CASTTGQGRSVFF. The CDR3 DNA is TGTGCCAGCACAACCGGACAGGGGAGGTCGGTTTTCTTT.

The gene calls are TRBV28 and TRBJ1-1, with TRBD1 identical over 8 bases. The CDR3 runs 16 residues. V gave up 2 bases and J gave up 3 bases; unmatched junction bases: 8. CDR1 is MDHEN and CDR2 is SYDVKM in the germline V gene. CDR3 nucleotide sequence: TGTGCCAGCAGTTTAAACTGGGGACAGGATCACACTGAAGCTTTCTTT. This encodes CASSLNWGQDHTEAFF.